The 25 T cell receptor beta chains presented below share a single source sample, sequenced in a study of STAT5B mutations in CD4+ large granular lymphocyte leukemia. Profiling relied on immunoSEQ multiplex PCR, and the TCRdb table lists in-frame clones only, not all of them. This repertoire shows about 36,000 clones, about 80% found once; its top ten account for 0.45% to 0.6%. The sequencing input was CD4+ T cells from blood buffy coats. These receptors came from a human donor in good health.

The gene calls are TRBV21-1 and TRBJ2-3; the table calls TRBD1, which could not be checked here. TRBV21-1 is assigned pseudogene status. This CDR3 spans 14 amino acids. The CDR3: CASSQPTYRNTQYF. In DNA form, the CDR3 reads TGTGCCAGCAGCCAACCCACCTACAGGAATACGCAGTATTTT.

The chain is built from TRBV4-2 and TRBJ1-2; 8 bases line up with TRBD1. Germline V CDR1 and CDR2: LGHNA, YNFKEQ. V lost 0 bases and J lost 6; bases outside the gene matches: 3. The CDR3 runs 14 residues. The CDR3 reads CASSQEYRGNGYTF. As DNA, the CDR3 is TGTGCCAGCAGCCAAGAATACAGGGGGAATGGCTACACCTTC.

The J gene is TRBJ2-2, the V gene TRBV19; no clear D gene. In germline, CDR1 is LNHDA, CDR2 SQIVND (reference sequence). CDR3 length: 14 residues. CDR3 coding DNA: TGTGCGACCCGGAGATTCACGAACACCGGGGAGCTGTTTTTT. Translating gives CATRRFTNTGELFF.

The chain links TRBV9 to TRBJ2-5, with 12 nucleotides matching TRBD2. Germline CDR1 is SGDLS and CDR2 is YYNGEE. The CDR3 is 16 residues long. V dropped 3 bases and J dropped 7; count of bases not matched to a gene: 10. The CDR3 DNA sequence: TGTGCCAGCAGCGCCTCGGGACTAGCGGGCATGGGGACCCAGTACTTC. Amino acid sequence: CASSASGLAGMGTQYF. Combining the CDR3 with reference TRBV9 and TRBJ2-5 gives the whole variable domain DSGVTQTPKHLITATGQRVTLRCSPRSGDLSVYWYQQSLDQGLQFLIQYYNGEERAKGNILERFSAQQFPDLHSELNLSSLELGDSALYFCASSASGLAGMGTQYFGPGTRLLVL.

The rearrangement links TRBV29-1 to TRBJ2-5; 10 bases are shared with TRBD1. Trimming removed 6 bases from V and 2 bases from J; junction bases left unmatched: 0. This CDR3 is 12 amino acids long. The V gene's germline CDR1 is SQVTM and CDR2 ANQGSEA. CDR3 protein: CSVGQGQETQYF. CDR3 nucleotides: TGCAGCGTGGGACAGGGGCAAGAGACCCAGTACTTC.

The J gene is TRBJ1-5, the V gene TRBV6-1; the D gene is possibly TRBD1 (6 bases). The V and J ends lost 4 bases and 4 bases respectively, with 14 bases between them. The CDR3 length is 15 residues. CDR1 is MNHNS, CDR2 SASEGT, per germline. The CDR3 nucleotides read TGTGCCAGCAGTGCCACCAGGGGTGGGAATCAGCCCCAGCATTTT. Protein sequence: CASSATRGGNQPQHF.

The rearrangement uses TRBV6-6 and TRBJ2-1; the match to TRBD2 covers 9 bases. This CDR3 spans 16 amino acids. With V trimmed by 3 bases and J by 14 bases, 17 bases remained unmatched. Germline-derived CDR1 and CDR2 are MNHNY and SVGAGI (reference sequence). CDR3: CASSYSHGAGGPWEFF. CDR3 DNA sequence: TGTGCCAGCAGTTATTCCCACGGGGCGGGGGGGCCTTGGGAGTTCTTC.

This chain links TRBV7-9 with TRBJ2-2, with D hard to call. CDR3 length equals 13 residues. Trimming removed 3 bases from V and 8 bases from J, with 10 bases in between. CDR1 and CDR2 (germline): SEHNR, FQNEAQ (reference sequence). This CDR3 is CASSFRARGELFF. CDR3 nucleotides: TGTGCCAGCAGCTTTAGGGCCCGAGGGGAGCTGTTTTTT.

The genes are TRBV30 and TRBJ2-1, with D tentatively TRBD2 (6 bases). This CDR3 has 14 residues. The V end lost 3 bases, the J end lost 5 bases, and 14 bases lay between the germline ends. CDR1 GTSNPN and CDR2 SVGIG come from the germline V gene (reference sequence). For the CDR3, the DNA is TGTGCCTGGAGCGGCGGGGTTCGGGACAATGAGCAGTTCTTC. It codes for CAWSGGVRDNEQFF.

The rearrangement joins TRBV18 to TRBJ2-5; D is perhaps TRBD1 (6 bases). V was shortened by 2 bases and J by 5 bases, with 12 bases between the two germline ends. This CDR3 has 14 residues. Germline V CDR1 and CDR2: KGHSH, LQKENI. Here the CDR3 reads CASSPLTGMETQYF. As DNA, the CDR3 is TGTGCCAGCTCACCATTAACAGGGATGGAGACCCAGTACTTC.

The chain combines TRBV5-1 with TRBJ2-5; D unclear. Germline V gene lookup returns CDR1 SGHRS and CDR2 YFSETQ. V lost 0 bases and J lost 3, with 3 bases in between. The CDR3 consists of 12 residues. CDR3 sequence reads: CASSLAEETQYF. In DNA, the CDR3 is TGCGCCAGCAGCTTGGCTGAAGAGACCCAGTACTTC. Full variable domain (missing parts from reference TRBV5-1 and TRBJ2-5): KAGVTQTPRYLIKTRGQQVTLSCSPISGHRSVSWYQQTPGQGLQFLFEYFSETQRNKGNFPGRFSGRQFSNSRSEMNVSTLELGDSALYLCASSLAEETQYFGPGTRLLVL.

V usage is TRBV4-2 and J usage is TRBJ1-5, with D possibly TRBD1 on 6 matching bases. The CDR3 totals 15 residues. The V gene's germline CDR1 is LGHNA and CDR2 YNFKEQ. V gave up 1 base and J gave up 9 bases, with 16 bases separating them. Written as DNA, the CDR3 is TGTGCCAGCAGCCAAGGGGCGGGGCAGGGGCGGCCCCAGCATTTT. Translating gives CASSQGAGQGRPQHF.

The J gene is TRBJ1-4, the V gene TRBV7-6, with 7 positions matching TRBD1. The CDR3 is 16 residues long. Germline CDR1 is SGHVS and CDR2 is FNYEAQ. V lost 6 bases and J lost 4; bases outside the gene matches: 11. CDR3 nucleotide sequence: TGTGCCAGCAGACTTAACAGGGGCGGTTATAATGAAAAACTGTTTTTT. Amino acids: CASRLNRGGYNEKLFF.

The genes are TRBV5-1 and TRBJ1-2; TRBD1 aligns across 10 bases. J was trimmed by 8 bases and V by 0 bases; bases with no gene match: 4. There are 14 residues in the CDR3. Germline V gene sequence: CDR1 SGHRS, CDR2 YFSETQ. The CDR3 spells CASSLGTGGSGYTF. The CDR3 region has the DNA TGCGCCAGCAGCTTGGGGACAGGGGGTAGCGGCTACACCTTC.

The chain joins TRBV6-5 to TRBJ1-2, with TRBD1 as a possible D gene (6 bases). The V end lost 2 bases, the J end lost 3 bases, and 10 bases lay between the germline ends. This CDR3 has 14 residues. Germline CDR1 is MNHEY and CDR2 is SVGAGI. CDR3 protein: CASSYTGRDYGYTF. CDR3 DNA: TGTGCCAGCAGTTACACAGGGAGGGACTATGGCTACACCTTC.

The V gene is TRBV9, the J gene TRBJ2-7; D is uncertain. Between the trimmed V and J ends, which lost 0 bases and 0 bases, there was a span of 7 bases. The CDR3 is 14 amino acids. The germline CDR1 and CDR2 sequences are SGDLS and YYNGEE. CDR3: CASSVGWSSYEQYF. The CDR3 DNA reads TGTGCCAGCAGCGTAGGATGGAGCTCCTACGAGCAGTACTTC.

Regarding this clone: Within the sample, other DNA sequences also encode this same CDR3. This chain uses TRBV4-1 with TRBJ2-1, with TRBD2 as a possible D gene (6 bases). CDR1 is MGHRA, CDR2 YSYEKL, per germline. The CDR3 is 14 residues long. V dropped 4 bases and J dropped 7 bases, with 14 bases sitting between them. CDR3: CASSPNLAVNEQFF. Here the CDR3 DNA reads TGCGCCAGCAGCCCGAATTTAGCGGTGAATGAGCAGTTCTTC.

The V and J genes are TRBV6-6 and TRBJ2-3; TRBD2 might be the D (5 bases). This CDR3 is 15 amino acids long. CDR1 and CDR2 (germline): MNHNY, SVGAGI (reference sequence). V was clipped by 7 bases and J by 1 base, with 15 bases between them. The CDR3 nucleotides are TGTGCCAGCACCCCCTCGGGGAGAGGCACAGATACGCAGTATTTT. Translating it yields CASTPSGRGTDTQYF.

The V gene is TRBV6-5, the J gene TRBJ1-3, with a tentative D call TRBD1 (6 bases). The CDR3 has 15 amino acids. Trimming pared 2 bases from V and 4 bases from J, leaving 12 bases between. Germline CDR1 and CDR2: MNHEY and SVGAGI. CDR3 in DNA: TGTGCCAGCAGTTACCAAGCAGGGGTCGGAAACACCATATATTTT. Amino acids: CASSYQAGVGNTIYF.

The V call is TRBV9, the J call TRBJ1-4; D gene unclear. Per the germline V gene, CDR1 is SGDLS and CDR2 is YYNGEE. CDR3 length: 15 amino acids. V lost 4 bases and J 0 bases, leaving 10 bases between the germline ends. CDR3 loop: CASSPHTATNEKLFF. The CDR3 DNA sequence: TGTGCCAGCAGCCCCCACACTGCAACTAATGAAAAACTGTTTTTT. Looking up the rest from reference TRBV9 and TRBJ1-4 gives the full variable domain: DSGVTQTPKHLITATGQRVTLRCSPRSGDLSVYWYQQSLDQGLQFLIQYYNGEERAKGNILERFSAQQFPDLHSELNLSSLELGDSALYFCASSPHTATNEKLFFGSGTQLSVL.

The V and J genes are TRBV7-9 and TRBJ2-3; TRBD2 is a possible D gene (5 bases). This CDR3 is built from 14 residues. CDR1 is SEHNR and CDR2 is FQNEAQ in the germline V gene (reference sequence). Between the trimmed V and J ends, which lost 1 base and 1 base, there was a span of 6 bases. The DNA of the CDR3 is TGTGCCAGCAGCTTAGTCGGGGGCACAGATACGCAGTATTTT. Protein sequence: CASSLVGGTDTQYF.

The chain combines TRBV5-4 with TRBJ2-3; perhaps D is TRBD1 or TRBD2 (5 bases each). V was trimmed by 3 bases and J by 8 bases, leaving 10 bases between them. This CDR3 has 12 amino acids. From germline, CDR1 is SGHNT and CDR2 YYREEE (reference sequence). The CDR3 DNA reads as TGTGCCAGCAGCTCCTCCGGGACTACGCAGTATTTT. Its translation is CASSSSGTTQYF.

V usage is TRBV7-9 and J usage is TRBJ2-7; maybe TRBD2 (6 bases). The CDR3 spans 14 residues. The ends were cut back, 5 bases at V and 0 bases at J, with 11 bases in the middle. Germline CDR1 SEHNR, CDR2 FQNEAQ (reference sequence). CDR3 coding DNA: TGTGCCAGCAGCCTCGGGCGGGGCTCCTACGAGCAGTACTTC. Its translation: CASSLGRGSYEQYF.

Only a few counts were recorded for this clone. J is TRBJ2-7 and V is TRBV7-9; TRBD1 matches at 7 bases. The V gene's germline CDR1 is SEHNR and CDR2 FQNEAQ (reference sequence). CDR3 length: 15 amino acids. The ends lost 5 bases at V and 7 bases at J; junction bases unmatched: 14. The CDR3 coding sequence is TGTGCCAGCAGCCCCCGACAGGGTGGGTTGCGGGAGCAGTACTTC. The encoded protein is CASSPRQGGLREQYF.

This chain joins TRBV9 and TRBJ1-5, with D unresolved. The CDR3 has 13 residues. Germline CDR1 reads SGDLS; CDR2 reads YYNGEE. V was clipped by 0 bases and J by 5 bases, with 6 bases between them. The CDR3 sequence is CASSVDQHQPQHF. In DNA, the CDR3 is TGTGCCAGCAGCGTAGACCAACATCAGCCCCAGCATTTT.